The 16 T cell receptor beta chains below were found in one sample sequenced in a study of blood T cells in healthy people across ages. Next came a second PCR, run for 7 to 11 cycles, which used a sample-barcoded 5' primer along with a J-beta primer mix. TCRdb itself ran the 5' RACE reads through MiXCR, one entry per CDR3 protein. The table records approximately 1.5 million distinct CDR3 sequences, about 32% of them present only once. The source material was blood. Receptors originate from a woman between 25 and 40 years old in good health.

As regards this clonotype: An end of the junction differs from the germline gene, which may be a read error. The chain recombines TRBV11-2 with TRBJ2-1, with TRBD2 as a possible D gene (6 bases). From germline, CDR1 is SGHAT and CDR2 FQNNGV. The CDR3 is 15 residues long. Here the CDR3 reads CASGLAAGTYNEQFF. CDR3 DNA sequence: TGTGCCAGCGGCTTAGCCGCGGGGACCTACAATGAGCAGTTCTTC.

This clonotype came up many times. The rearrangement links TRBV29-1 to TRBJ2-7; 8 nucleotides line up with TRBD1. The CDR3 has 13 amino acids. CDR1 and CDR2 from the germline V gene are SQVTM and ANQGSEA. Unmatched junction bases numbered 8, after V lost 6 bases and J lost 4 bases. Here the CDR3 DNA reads TGCAGCGTAGAGGACAGGGTGGGGTACGAGCAGTACTTC. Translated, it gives CSVEDRVGYEQYF.

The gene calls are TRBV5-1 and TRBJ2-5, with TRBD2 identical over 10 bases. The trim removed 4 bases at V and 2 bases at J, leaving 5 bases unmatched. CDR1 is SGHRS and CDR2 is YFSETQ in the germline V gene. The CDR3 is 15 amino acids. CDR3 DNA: TGCGCCAGCAGCAGGGAGACTAGCGGGCAAGAGACCCAGTACTTC. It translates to CASSRETSGQETQYF.

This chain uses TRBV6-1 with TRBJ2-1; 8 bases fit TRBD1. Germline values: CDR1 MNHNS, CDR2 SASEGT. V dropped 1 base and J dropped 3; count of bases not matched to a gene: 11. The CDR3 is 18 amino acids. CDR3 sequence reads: CASSEVVRDRLHYNEQFF. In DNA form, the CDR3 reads TGTGCCAGCAGTGAAGTCGTCCGGGACAGGCTCCACTACAATGAGCAGTTCTTC.

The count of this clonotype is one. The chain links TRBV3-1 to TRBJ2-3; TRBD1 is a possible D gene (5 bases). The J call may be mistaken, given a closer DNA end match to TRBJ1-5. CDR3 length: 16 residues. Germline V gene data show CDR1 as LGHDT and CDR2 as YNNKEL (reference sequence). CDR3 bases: TGTGCCAGCAGCCACGATCGCGGGGGGAGCACAGATACGCAGCATTTT. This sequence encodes CASSHDRGGSTDTQHF.

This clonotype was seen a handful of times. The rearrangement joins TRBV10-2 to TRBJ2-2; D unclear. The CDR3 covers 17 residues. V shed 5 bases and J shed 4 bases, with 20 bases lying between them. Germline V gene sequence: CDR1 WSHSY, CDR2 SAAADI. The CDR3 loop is CASSNEVPTPGTGELFF. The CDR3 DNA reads TGCGCCAGCAGTAATGAGGTTCCAACCCCGGGCACCGGGGAGCTGTTTTTT.

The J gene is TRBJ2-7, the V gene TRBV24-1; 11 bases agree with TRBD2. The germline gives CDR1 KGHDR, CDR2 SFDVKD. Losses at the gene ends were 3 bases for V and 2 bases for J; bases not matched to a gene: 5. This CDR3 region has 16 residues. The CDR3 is CATSDPGTSGPYEQYF. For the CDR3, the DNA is TGTGCCACCAGTGATCCCGGGACTAGCGGACCCTACGAGCAGTACTTC.

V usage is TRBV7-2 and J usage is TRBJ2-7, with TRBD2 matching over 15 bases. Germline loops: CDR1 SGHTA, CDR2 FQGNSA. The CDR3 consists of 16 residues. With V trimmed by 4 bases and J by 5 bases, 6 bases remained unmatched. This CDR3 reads CASSSGLAGGGDEQYF. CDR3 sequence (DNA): TGTGCCAGCAGCTCGGGACTAGCGGGAGGTGGCGACGAGCAGTACTTC. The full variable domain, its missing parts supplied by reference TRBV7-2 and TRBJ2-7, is GAGVSQSPSNKVTEKGKDVELRCDPISGHTALYWYRQSLGQGLEFLIYFQGNSAPDKSGLPSDRFSAERTGGSVSTLTIQRTQQEDSAVYLCASSSGLAGGGDEQYFGPGTRLTVT.

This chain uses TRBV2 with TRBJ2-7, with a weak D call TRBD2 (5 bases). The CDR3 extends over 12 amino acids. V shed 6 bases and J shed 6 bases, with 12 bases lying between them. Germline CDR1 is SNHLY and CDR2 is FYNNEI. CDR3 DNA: TGTGCCAGCAGCGCGGGCCCCGTCGAGCAGTACTTC. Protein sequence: CASSAGPVEQYF.

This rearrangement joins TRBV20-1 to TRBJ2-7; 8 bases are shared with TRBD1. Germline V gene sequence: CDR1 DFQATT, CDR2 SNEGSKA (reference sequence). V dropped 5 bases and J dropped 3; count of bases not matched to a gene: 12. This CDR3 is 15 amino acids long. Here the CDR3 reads CSASSTGTGVYEQYF. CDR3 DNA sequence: TGCAGTGCTTCGTCAACCGGGACAGGTGTCTACGAGCAGTACTTC.

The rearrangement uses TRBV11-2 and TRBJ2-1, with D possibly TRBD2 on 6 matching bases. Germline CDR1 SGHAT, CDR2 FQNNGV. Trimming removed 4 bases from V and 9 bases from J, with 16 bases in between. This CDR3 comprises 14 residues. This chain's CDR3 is CASSSPRLGGEQFF. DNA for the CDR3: TGTGCCAGCAGCTCCCCTCGACTCGGGGGTGAGCAGTTCTTC.

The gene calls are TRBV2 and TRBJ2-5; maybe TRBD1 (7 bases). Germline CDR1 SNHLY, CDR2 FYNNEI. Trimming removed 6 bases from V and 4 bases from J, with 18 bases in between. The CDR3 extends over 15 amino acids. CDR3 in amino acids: CASSYGGGGAETQYF. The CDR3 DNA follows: TGTGCCAGCAGCTACGGCGGAGGGGGCGCAGAGACCCAGTACTTC.

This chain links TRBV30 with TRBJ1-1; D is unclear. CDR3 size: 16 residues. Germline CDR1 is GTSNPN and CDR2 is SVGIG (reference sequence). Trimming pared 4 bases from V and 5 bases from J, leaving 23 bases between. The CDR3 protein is CAWTLIPGSVETEAFF. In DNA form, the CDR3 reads TGTGCCTGGACCCTTATCCCGGGGTCAGTAGAAACTGAAGCTTTCTTT.

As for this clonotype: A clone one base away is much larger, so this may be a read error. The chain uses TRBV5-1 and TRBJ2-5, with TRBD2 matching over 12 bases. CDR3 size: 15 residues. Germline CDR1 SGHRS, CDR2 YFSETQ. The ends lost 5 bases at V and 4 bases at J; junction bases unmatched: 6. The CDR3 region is CASRPTSGSRETQYF. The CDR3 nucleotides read TGCGCCAGCAGGCCGACTAGCGGGAGCAGAGAGACCCAGTACTTC.

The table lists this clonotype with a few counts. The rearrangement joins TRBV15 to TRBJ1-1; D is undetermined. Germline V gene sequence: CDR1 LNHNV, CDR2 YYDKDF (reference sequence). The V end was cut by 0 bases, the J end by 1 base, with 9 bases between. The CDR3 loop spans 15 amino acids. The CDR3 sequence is CATSRDRAANTEAFF. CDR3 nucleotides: TGTGCCACCAGCAGAGATCGGGCAGCGAACACTGAAGCTTTCTTT. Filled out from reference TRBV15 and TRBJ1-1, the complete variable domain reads DAMVIQNPRYQVTQFGKPVTLSCSQTLNHNVMYWYQQKSSQAPKLLFHYYDKDFNNEADTPDNFQSRRPNTSFCFLDIRSPGLGDTAMYLCATSRDRAANTEAFFGQGTRLTVV.

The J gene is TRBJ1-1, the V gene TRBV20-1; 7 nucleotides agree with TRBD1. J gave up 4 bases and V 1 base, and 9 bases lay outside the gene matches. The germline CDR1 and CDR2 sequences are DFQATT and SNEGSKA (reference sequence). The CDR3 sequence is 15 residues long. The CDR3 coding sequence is TGCAGTGCTAGAGCCACGGACAGGCAATTCACTGAAGCTTTCTTT. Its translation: CSARATDRQFTEAFF.